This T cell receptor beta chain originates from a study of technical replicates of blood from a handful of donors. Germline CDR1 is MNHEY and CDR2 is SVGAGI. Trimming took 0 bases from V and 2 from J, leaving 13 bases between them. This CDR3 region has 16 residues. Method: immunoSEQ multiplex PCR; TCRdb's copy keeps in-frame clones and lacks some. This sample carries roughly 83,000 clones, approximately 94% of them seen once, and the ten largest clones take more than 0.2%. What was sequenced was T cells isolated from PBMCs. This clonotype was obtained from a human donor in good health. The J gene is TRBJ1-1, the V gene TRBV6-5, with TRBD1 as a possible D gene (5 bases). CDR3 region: CASSYSGHLSNTEAFF. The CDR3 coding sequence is TGTGCCAGCAGTTACTCGGGGCACCTTTCCAACACTGAAGCTTTCTTT.